This entry concerns a single T cell receptor (beta chain). These data come from a study of control samples from healthy donors and cancer patients. V was clipped by 3 bases and J by 4 bases; unmatched bases: 5. Germline lookup yields CDR1 SGHDT and CDR2 YYEEEE. This CDR3 has 15 amino acids. The protocol was immunoSEQ multiplex PCR, while the TCRdb copy is restricted to in-frame clones and leaves out a portion. The sample lists 65,000 to 90,000 clones; about 94% were seen once. Sequencing was performed on blood. The chain joins TRBV5-6 to TRBJ1-5; 9 nucleotides line up with TRBD1. The TCR originated in a woman in her twenties or thirties in good health. CDR3 amino acids: CASSSHGTGNQPQHF. The CDR3 DNA reads as TGTGCCAGCAGCTCGCACGGGACAGGGAATCAGCCCCAGCATTTT.